The clone carrying this T cell receptor beta chain was seen only a few times. Antigen: not known. The library tagged individual cDNA molecules with unique molecular identifiers. In the study's own analysis: Per-sample TCR counts ranged from 23,224 to 690,600, median about 100,000. TCRdb reprocessed the RACE reads with MiXCR, giving one entry per CDR3 protein. These V and J calls derive from TCRdb rather than the authors' analysis. The table has about 300,000 distinct CDR3 sequences, 5.5% seen once. This entry comes from a study of human T cells and chemical hapten exposure. Study at large: Small differences in pooled library volume mainly drove the variation in TCR yields per sample.

The study's findings and limits: Donors' alopecia may make their immune response differ from healthy people's.

Sample time point: pre-sensitization, week 0. Treatment here: therapeutic diphenylcyclopropenone sensitization with weekly scalp DPC. CDR3 length: 16 residues. Trimming took off 5 bases at V and 4 bases at J, with 18 bases between the two ends. Germline CDR1 is MDHEN and CDR2 is SYDVKM. The chain recombines TRBV28 with TRBJ1-5, with TRBD1 as a possible D gene (6 bases). The TCR sequence derives from a woman aged 18 to 35 with alopecia areata. Some clones in this sample may be carry-over from other donors' samples. The sample was whole blood, taken in connection with sensitization to the hapten diphenylcyclopropenone (DPC). The CDR3 DNA follows: TGTGCCAGCAGTCCCCGACAGGCCATAGGAAATCAGCCCCAGCATTTT. It codes for CASSPRQAIGNQPQHF.